The T cell receptor beta chain under discussion was sequenced for a study of Ad26.COV2.S vaccination and SARS-CoV-2 variants. Background on the study: Intramuscularly, Ad26.COV2.S was given either once or twice, 56 days apart. General study results and limits: Compared with placebo recipients, vaccine recipients had higher spike-specific TCR breadth.

The table came from immunoSEQ multiplex PCR; TCRdb's copy has only in-frame clones and leaves some out. The sample includes fewer than 400,000 clones, 70% to 90% of them seen just once. In germline, CDR1 is SGHRS, CDR2 YFSETQ. V lost 3 bases to trimming and J lost 2 bases, with 11 bases between them. This CDR3 is built from 15 residues. A remark on this clone: As yet, its antigen is unknown.

Treatment in this sample: some 19 received Ad26.COV2.S at low or high dose, single or two shots; about five received placebo; per-sample allocation not given. On day 63 after the first injection, vaccine and placebo recipients gave samples. An adult donor aged 18-55 years was enrolled in Boston. In the vaccine, an Ad26 vector expressed the SARS-CoV-2 spike of the Wuhan strain. This chain joins TRBV5-1 and TRBJ1-4; possibly TRBD1 for D (6 bases). Specimen: peripheral blood, collected in a trial of Ad26.COV2.S vaccine versus placebo. The receptor was derived from a person aged 18-65 years who received the Ad26.COV2.S COVID-19 vaccine or a placebo. Here the CDR3 DNA reads TGCGCCAGCAGCTCCGGGAGGGGGACTAATGAAAAACTGTTTTTT. It codes for CASSSGRGTNEKLFF.